This T cell receptor beta chain was captured in a study of cytomegalovirus exposure and HLA in healthy donors. CDR3 length: 17 amino acids. Germline loops: CDR1 SEHNR, CDR2 FQNEAQ (reference sequence). After removal of 4 bases from V and 0 bases from J, the junction contained 3 bases not matched to a gene. The PCR employed 60 Vbeta primers together with 13 Jbeta primers. Sequencing was performed with immunoSEQ multiplex PCR; in TCRdb, only in-frame clones are kept and a portion is missing. Counted here are 150,000 to 200,000 clones, around 83% occurring once; the ten biggest clones make up approximately 4%.

This TCR was sampled from a man in his fifties or sixties in good health and CMV-seropositive. The chain joins TRBV7-9 to TRBJ2-3, with 14 bases that match TRBD2. Source material: PBMCs. CDR3 in DNA: TGTGCCAGCAGCTCCTGGACTAGCGGGGGGAGCACAGATACGCAGTATTTT. Its protein product is CASSSWTSGGSTDTQYF.